The 9 T cell receptor beta chains in this list originate from one sample, sequenced in a study of shared clonotypes between healthy human individuals. Data came from immunoSEQ multiplex PCR; TCRdb stores just in-frame clones and leaves some out. The sample lists 2.3 million or so clones, approximately 93% occurring once. The sequenced material came from naive CD4+ T cells from PBMCs. As to subset: CD45RA+ positively selected. These receptors originate from a man aged 18 to 29 in good health. Some clones in this sample may be carry-over from other donors' samples.

The chain uses TRBV18 and TRBJ1-2; D unclear. Germline loops: CDR1 KGHSH, CDR2 LQKENI. The CDR3 covers 14 residues. Deletions cut 2 bases from V and 4 bases from J, with 11 bases between. Here the CDR3 reads CASSPTQGVYGYTF. The CDR3, as DNA: TGTGCCAGCTCACCAACTCAAGGTGTCTATGGCTACACCTTC.

As for this clone: It is likely a read error, because the conserved phenylalanine at the end of the CDR3 is missing. Because the CDR3's place on the DNA is in doubt, the DNA is left out and the CDR3 is given as listed by TCRdb. This rearrangement joins TRBV6-1 to TRBJ1-1. The CDR3 has 12 residues if both end residues are counted. Germline V gene lookup returns CDR1 MNHNS and CDR2 SASEGT. The CDR3 loop is CASSELIQSPDV.

The table lists this clone with a count of one. This chain connects TRBV25-1 to TRBJ1-2, with a weak D call TRBD1 (5 bases). V was clipped by 5 bases and J by 8 bases, with 12 bases between them. The CDR3 spans 12 residues. From germline, CDR1 is MGHDK and CDR2 SYGVNS. CDR3 region: CASSRGERGYTF. The CDR3 nucleotides are TGTGCCAGCAGTCGGGGGGAAAGGGGCTACACCTTC.

The chain employs TRBV6-6 and TRBJ1-5; tentatively, D is TRBD1 (5 bases). V shed 6 bases and J shed 1 base, with 10 bases lying between them. Looked up from germline, CDR1 is MNHNY and CDR2 is SVGAGI (reference sequence). CDR3 length: 14 residues. CDR3 amino acids: CASSHRDSNQPQHF. In nucleotides, the CDR3 is TGTGCCAGCAGCCACCGGGACAGCAATCAGCCCCAGCATTTT.

Concerning this clone: At the DNA level, this CDR3 is encoded by other sequences in the same sample as well. The J gene is TRBJ2-5, the V gene TRBV7-9; 7 bases are a match to TRBD1. The germline V gene encodes CDR1 SEHNR and CDR2 FQNEAQ (reference sequence). V lost 1 base to trimming and J lost 3 bases; unmatched junction nucleotides: 2. The CDR3 sequence is 14 residues long. The CDR3: CASSLGTGEETQYF. The CDR3 DNA reads TGTGCCAGCAGCTTAGGTACAGGGGAAGAGACCCAGTACTTC. Full variable domain (outside the CDR3, taken from reference TRBV7-9 and TRBJ2-5): DTGVSQNPRHKITKRGQNVTFRCDPISEHNRLYWYRQTLGQGPEFLTYFQNEAQLEKSRLLSDRFSAERPKGSFSTLEIQRTEQGDSAMYLCASSLGTGEETQYFGPGTRLLVL.

The CDR3 nucleotides are TGTGCCAGTAGAGACAGGGCGATTACCAATCAGCCCCAGCATTTT. Its translation is CASRDRAITNQPQHF. The gene calls are TRBV19 and TRBJ1-5, with 7 bases fitting TRBD1. Trimming at V came to 6 bases and at J to 3 bases, leaving 8 bases not matched to a gene. The CDR3 runs to 15 residues. Germline V gene lookup returns CDR1 LNHDA and CDR2 SQIVND (reference sequence).

The V call is TRBV7-2, the J call TRBJ2-1, with D perhaps TRBD2 (6 bases). The CDR3 has 15 amino acids. Germline CDR1 SGHTA, CDR2 FQGNSA. The V end was cut by 4 bases, the J end by 9 bases, with 19 bases between. The CDR3 region is CASSSRGPPPGEQFF. In nucleotides, the CDR3 is TGTGCCAGCAGCTCGCGGGGACCCCCCCCGGGTGAGCAGTTCTTC. The whole variable domain, filled in from reference TRBV7-2 and TRBJ2-1, reads GAGVSQSPSNKVTEKGKDVELRCDPISGHTALYWYRQSLGQGLEFLIYFQGNSAPDKSGLPSDRFSAERTGGSVSTLTIQRTQQEDSAVYLCASSSRGPPPGEQFFGPGTRLTVL.

Points on this clone: Other DNA variants within this sample encode the same CDR3. The gene calls are TRBV30 and TRBJ2-7; 7 nucleotides align to TRBD2. The CDR3 is 14 residues long. V gave up 0 bases and J gave up 1 base; unmatched junction bases: 3. CDR1 and CDR2 from the germline V gene are GTSNPN and SVGIG (reference sequence). CDR3 sequence (DNA): TGTGCCTGGAGTGTTGGCGGGAGTTCCTACGAGCAGTACTTC. Protein sequence: CAWSVGGSSYEQYF.

The rearrangement uses TRBV7-2 and TRBJ2-7, with D unresolved. The ends were cut back, 0 bases at V and 8 bases at J, with 11 bases in the middle. The CDR3 covers 13 residues. Germline V gene data show CDR1 as SGHTA and CDR2 as FQGNSA. This chain's CDR3 is CASSLAGPAQQYF. The CDR3, as DNA: TGTGCCAGCAGCTTAGCAGGGCCCGCCCAGCAGTACTTC.